A single sample gave rise to the 27 T cell receptor beta chains below, sequenced in a study of OX40 agonist ivuxolimab in advanced cancers. Measured with immunoSEQ multiplex PCR; TCRdb has only the in-frame clones, and not every one. The table lists 75,000 to 85,000 clones, around nine tenths of them singletons. Specimen: CD4+ or CD8+ T cells sorted from blood, collected in a trial of the OX40 agonist ivuxolimab. The receptors come from an adult with an advanced solid tumor such as melanoma, head and neck, liver or kidney cancer.

V gene TRBV4-3 combines with J gene TRBJ2-1; TRBD2 matches 10 bases. Germline CDR1 LGHNA, CDR2 YSLEER. J lost 9 bases, V lost 1 base, and 6 bases had no gene match. The CDR3 totals 15 residues. The DNA for the CDR3 is TGCGCCAGCAGCCAAGGGACTAGCGGTGTCGGTGAGCAGTTCTTC. It codes for CASSQGTSGVGEQFF.

The rearrangement joins TRBV18 to TRBJ2-5; no firm D call. Germline V lookup: CDR1 KGHSH, CDR2 LQKENI. CDR3 size: 12 residues. V was cut by 1 base and J by 9 bases, with 9 bases left in between. In DNA form, the CDR3 reads TGTGCCAGCTCACCACAGGCTAAGGCCCAGTACTTC. Its protein product is CASSPQAKAQYF.

The rearrangement links TRBV2 to TRBJ2-7; TRBD2 matches at 16 bases. V was pared by 7 bases and J by 6 bases, with 15 bases of the junction left unmatched. This CDR3 is 18 amino acids long. Germline CDR1 is SNHLY and CDR2 is FYNNEI. The DNA for the CDR3 is TGTGCCAGCAAACTGGGACTAGCGGGAGGGCCTCCCTTCTTCGAGCAGTACTTC. This sequence encodes CASKLGLAGGPPFFEQYF.

The chain uses TRBV5-1 and TRBJ1-3; D is ambiguous. CDR3 length: 15 amino acids. CDR1 and CDR2 (germline): SGHRS, YFSETQ. With 0 bases removed from V and 0 bases from J, the gap between germline ends came to 7 bases. CDR3 sequence reads: CASSLGQSSGNTIYF. As DNA, the CDR3 is TGCGCCAGCAGCTTGGGGCAGTCCTCTGGAAACACCATATATTTT.

The CDR3 sequence: CASSDAGGGYNEQFF. The CDR3 DNA follows: TGCGCCAGCAGTGACGCGGGAGGCGGCTACAATGAGCAGTTCTTC. The J gene is TRBJ2-1, the V gene TRBV10-2, with 8 bases lining up with TRBD2. This CDR3 comprises 15 residues. With 3 bases clipped from V and 3 bases from J, the junction kept 4 bases outside the gene matches. From germline, CDR1 is WSHSY and CDR2 SAAADI.

The CDR3 DNA reads TGTGCCAGCAGCTGGGACGTGAGCTATAATTCACCCCTCCACTTT. Amino acids: CASSWDVSYNSPLHF. The V call is TRBV7-8, the J call TRBJ1-6; D perhaps matches TRBD1 (5 bases). CDR3 length: 15 residues. Germline CDR1 is SGHVS and CDR2 is FQNEAQ. Trimming removed 4 bases from V and 3 bases from J, with 10 bases in between.

This rearrangement joins TRBV19 to TRBJ1-5, with D unresolved. Trimming cost V 4 bases and J 0 bases, with 19 bases left between them. Germline assignment: CDR1 LNHDA and CDR2 SQIVND (reference sequence). The CDR3 is made up of 18 amino acids. CDR3 region: CASSTLLVVKNSNQPQHF. In DNA form, the CDR3 reads TGTGCCAGTAGTACCCTTTTAGTAGTGAAGAATAGCAATCAGCCCCAGCATTTT.

This clone was detected once. This chain links TRBV11-2 with TRBJ1-2, with D tentatively TRBD1 (5 bases). V was pared by 4 bases and J by 7 bases, with 13 bases between. The CDR3 loop spans 13 amino acids. CDR1 is SGHAT, CDR2 FQNNGV, per germline. CDR3 in amino acids: CASSSLQGGGYTF. The DNA of the CDR3 is TGTGCCAGCAGCTCACTCCAGGGTGGTGGCTACACCTTC.

This sequence joins TRBV5-1 and TRBJ2-1, with 8 bases identical to TRBD2. The CDR3 consists of 18 residues. Germline-derived CDR1 and CDR2 are SGHRS and YFSETQ. Trimming at V came to 0 bases and at J to 7 bases, leaving 15 bases not matched to a gene. CDR3 amino acids: CASSLGISGIGSGNEQFF. In DNA form, the CDR3 reads TGCGCCAGCAGCTTGGGTATTAGCGGGATTGGGTCGGGAAATGAGCAGTTCTTC.

The V call is TRBV6-1, the J call TRBJ1-2; no clear D. Between the trimmed V and J ends, which lost 1 base and 8 bases, there was a span of 8 bases. Germline V lookup: CDR1 MNHNS, CDR2 SASEGT. This CDR3 has 12 residues. CDR3 amino acids: CASSEGVGGYTF. The CDR3 bases are TGTGCCAGCAGTGAAGGTGTGGGGGGCTACACCTTC.

The chain couples TRBV11-1 to TRBJ2-5, with D maybe TRBD2 (6 bases). In germline, CDR1 is SGHAT, CDR2 FQDESV (reference sequence). Deletions cut 7 bases from V and 4 bases from J, with 13 bases between. The CDR3 length is 13 residues. The CDR3 is CASTGGVGETQYF. CDR3 nucleotide sequence: TGTGCCAGCACCGGAGGGGTGGGAGAGACCCAGTACTTC.

The chain carries TRBV18 and TRBJ1-5, with D unclear. Trimming cost V 5 bases and J 1 base, with 15 bases left between them. Per germline, CDR1 KGHSH and CDR2 LQKENI. This CDR3 is 16 amino acids long. The CDR3, as DNA: TGTGCCAGCTCAAAAGACTATTCAACGAGCAATCAGCCCCAGCATTTT. Translated, it gives CASSKDYSTSNQPQHF.

This chain joins TRBV2 and TRBJ1-1; TRBD1 agrees at 7 bases. V lost 2 bases to trimming and J lost 3 bases; unmatched junction nucleotides: 6. In germline, CDR1 is SNHLY, CDR2 FYNNEI. The CDR3 totals 15 residues. This chain's CDR3 is CASSEFEQGYTEAFF. The CDR3 nucleotides read TGTGCCAGCAGTGAATTCGAACAGGGGTACACTGAAGCTTTCTTT.

The genes are TRBV7-2 and TRBJ2-7, with 8 bases identical to TRBD1. The germline gives CDR1 SGHTA, CDR2 FQGNSA. V shed 3 bases, J shed 0 bases, and the junction held 1 base outside the gene matches. The CDR3 has 14 residues. DNA for the CDR3: TGTGCCAGCAGCTTCGGGACAGGCTCCTACGAGCAGTACTTC. It yields the protein CASSFGTGSYEQYF.

CDR3 nucleotide sequence: TGCGCCAGCAGCTTGGTCGGGTCGTCGGTCGGGATAGGGGGGCTGAACACTGAAGCTTTCTTT. Translation gives CASSLVGSSVGIGGLNTEAFF. The chain combines TRBV5-1 with TRBJ1-1; D may be TRBD1 (6 bases). The CDR3 consists of 21 residues. Germline-derived CDR1 and CDR2 are SGHRS and YFSETQ. The ends were cut back, 0 bases at V and 0 bases at J, with 27 bases in the middle.

The V call is TRBV12-5, the J call TRBJ2-2; 9 bases fit TRBD1. CDR3 length equals 17 residues. The J segment lost 7 bases and the V segment lost 0 bases, leaving 9 bases of the junction unmatched. Germline V gives CDR1 LGHNT, CDR2 FRNRAP. The CDR3 region is CASGLVLGQGKFGELFF. CDR3 in DNA: TGTGCTAGTGGTTTGGTTTTGGGACAGGGTAAATTCGGGGAGCTGTTTTTT.

The chain has TRBV4-2 and TRBJ1-2; no clear D. V dropped 5 bases and J dropped 0 bases, with 25 bases sitting between them. The CDR3 has 19 residues. The germline CDR1 and CDR2 sequences are LGHNA and YNFKEQ. The CDR3 nucleotides read TGTGCCAGCAGCTCGCCGGGGTGGGAAAATGGACTTTCTAACTATGGCTACACCTTC. This encodes CASSSPGWENGLSNYGYTF.

The gene calls are TRBV10-3 and TRBJ2-3; D not resolved. V lost 0 bases, J lost 2 bases, and 0 bases lay in between. Germline V CDR1 and CDR2: ENHRY, SYGVKD. CDR3 size: 12 residues. CDR3 nucleotides: TGTGCCATCAGTGAGTCCACAGATACGCAGTATTTT. It codes for CAISESTDTQYF.

The chain joins TRBV28 to TRBJ1-1, with no clear D. Germline CDR1 reads MDHEN; CDR2 reads SYDVKM. Trimming removed 1 base from V and 5 bases from J, with 11 bases in between. The CDR3 spans 14 residues. This chain's CDR3 is CASSLSPARTEAFF. The CDR3 DNA reads TGTGCCAGCAGTTTATCCCCTGCGAGGACTGAAGCTTTCTTT. Full variable domain (missing parts from reference TRBV28 and TRBJ1-1): DVKVTQSSRYLVKRTGEKVFLECVQDMDHENMFWYRQDPGLGLRLIYFSYDVKMKEKGDIPEGYSVSREKKERFSLILESASTNQTSMYLCASSLSPARTEAFFGQGTRLTVV.

The chain joins TRBV11-2 to TRBJ2-1, with D unresolved. Germline V gene data show CDR1 as SGHAT and CDR2 as FQNNGV. The CDR3 has 16 amino acids. V lost 1 base and J lost 1, with 11 bases in between. CDR3 in DNA: TGTGCCAGCAGCTTAGGGTTAAGAGGTTCCTACAATGAGCAGTTCTTC. This encodes CASSLGLRGSYNEQFF. Together with reference TRBV11-2 and TRBJ2-1, the CDR3 gives the full variable domain: EAGVAQSPRYKIIEKRQSVAFWCNPISGHATLYWYQQILGQGPKLLIQFQNNGVVDDSQLPKDRFSAERLKGVDSTLKIQPAKLEDSAVYLCASSLGLRGSYNEQFFGPGTRLTVL.

V usage is TRBV10-3 and J usage is TRBJ2-6; no definite D call. Per the germline V gene, CDR1 is ENHRY and CDR2 is SYGVKD. Trimming pared 7 bases from V and 0 bases from J, leaving 4 bases between. This CDR3 spans 13 amino acids. This chain's CDR3 is CAIKDSGANVLTF. CDR3 sequence (DNA): TGTGCCATCAAAGACTCTGGGGCCAACGTCCTGACTTTC.

This chain links TRBV5-1 with TRBJ1-4, with D possibly being TRBD1 (5 bases). The CDR3 spans 16 residues. V shed 4 bases and J shed 6 bases, with 19 bases lying between them. Germline CDR1 is SGHRS and CDR2 is YFSETQ. Written as DNA, the CDR3 is TGCGCCAGCAGCCTCAATACTGGGGCCGGCGATGAAAAACTGTTTTTT. Amino acids: CASSLNTGAGDEKLFF.

DNA for the CDR3: TGTGCCAGCAAGGGATACGCGTCCACAGATACGCAGTATTTT. It translates to CASKGYASTDTQYF. The J gene is TRBJ2-3, the V gene TRBV28; D unclear. The V gene's germline CDR1 is MDHEN and CDR2 SYDVKM. Trimming cost V 7 bases and J 2 bases, with 13 bases left between them. The CDR3 contains 14 residues.

The chain's CDR3 is CASSLARGRPTDTQYF. CDR3 in DNA: TGTGCCAGCAGCTTAGCGCGGGGCAGACCCACAGATACGCAGTATTTT. This chain connects TRBV11-3 to TRBJ2-3, with TRBD2 as a possible D gene (6 bases). The CDR3 is 16 residues long. Germline V lookup: CDR1 SGHNT, CDR2 YENEEA. V gave up 1 base and J gave up 2 bases, with 13 bases separating them.

The chain employs TRBV7-3 and TRBJ2-1; the D gene is possibly TRBD2 (6 bases). Trimming took 4 bases from V and 8 from J, leaving 12 bases between them. Germline assignment: CDR1 SGHTA and CDR2 FQGTGA. The CDR3 runs 13 residues. Written as DNA, the CDR3 is TGTGCCAGCAGCTATAATAGCGGCGATGAGCAGTTCTTC. It specifies CASSYNSGDEQFF.

The chain joins TRBV6-6 to TRBJ2-5, with no clear D. The CDR3 is 12 residues long. CDR1 and CDR2 (germline): MNHNY, SVGAGI (reference sequence). V shed 5 bases and J shed 5 bases, with 9 bases lying between them. CDR3 sequence: CASSRLRETQYF. For the CDR3, the DNA is TGTGCCAGCAGTCGTCTCAGGGAGACCCAGTACTTC.

J is TRBJ1-1 and V is TRBV5-4; 12 bases are a match to TRBD1. Germline values: CDR1 SGHNT, CDR2 YYREEE (reference sequence). This CDR3 region has 15 residues. V lost 4 bases to trimming and J lost 5 bases; unmatched junction nucleotides: 6. DNA of the CDR3: TGTGCCAGCAGCGTGGGACAGGGGGCGAAGACTGAAGCTTTCTTT. This sequence encodes CASSVGQGAKTEAFF.